Sequencing of this T cell receptor beta chain was carried out in a study of lung T cells in sarcoidosis with Löfgren's syndrome. The overall study: In sarcoidosis, CD4+ T cells accumulate in bronchoalveolar lavage fluid.

V trimming: 4 bases; J trimming: 3 bases; junction bases outside the gene matches: 4. The CDR3 contains 13 residues. CDR1 and CDR2 from the germline V gene are SGHRS and YFSETQ. Each CDR3 protein is one row after TCRdb ran MiXCR on the reads. The table has 4,000 or so distinct CDR3 sequences, 20% to 25% seen once. This clonotype occurred a few times. With a much larger clone just one base away, this may be a read error. This chain uses TRBV5-1 with TRBJ2-7; the match to TRBD1 covers 7 bases. This receptor was taken from a human donor with sarcoidosis (Löfgren's syndrome or another form), or a control subject (not recorded which). The material sequenced was CD4+ T cells from bronchoalveolar lavage. CDR3 amino acids: CASSLDRSYEQYF. The CDR3 DNA reads TGCGCCAGCAGCCTGGACAGGAGCTACGAGCAGTACTTC.